The source of this T cell receptor beta chain is a study of T-cell reconstitution after alpha-beta-depleted transplantation in children. General study results and limits: There were some patients whose high TCRbeta diversity at day 60 came from surviving recipient T cells and thymic progenitors. At one year after transplant, newly produced T cells mostly accounted for T-cell counts and diversity.

This CDR3 is 16 amino acids long. The V gene lost 8 bases and the J gene lost 5 bases, with 22 bases spanning the gap. CDR1 and CDR2 from the germline V gene are SNHLY and FYNNEI. Unique molecular identifiers were used to barcode this TCRbeta library. TCRdb re-derived calls from the PCR reads in MiXCR, one entry per CDR3 protein. The sample yields under 250,000 distinct CDR3 sequences, roughly a quarter seen once. In regard to this clonotype: Its target is unknown.

This receptor was obtained from a female patient aged 2 to 10 who had a stem cell transplant for congenital amegakaryocytic thrombocytopenia, so the T cells may come from the graft donor. J is TRBJ2-1 and V is TRBV2; D perhaps matches TRBD2 (5 bases). The sample here was PBMCs, mostly from graft donor cells, taken 360 days after TCRalphabeta/CD19-depleted stem cell transplant. CDR3 residues: CASVEWVATGDNEQFF. CDR3 in DNA: TGTGCCAGCGTCGAATGGGTCGCAACCGGGGACAATGAGCAGTTCTTC.